The T cell receptor beta chain described here comes from a study of Tregs in tolerant kidney transplant recipients (dated by TCRdb to about 2019). Some background on the complete study: Related donors were used in the transplants with nonmyeloablative bone marrow transplantation, and mixed chimerism was transient in the human trials. The study used TCRbeta sequencing to identify donor-specific regulatory T cells before combined kidney and bone marrow transplantation, then tracked those cells after transplant. Results the study describes overall, beyond this receptor: Because the study included only a small number of patients, the results must be confirmed in larger populations and under other immunosuppression protocols. The most biologically relevant and donor-specific TCRbeta repertoire appeared to be identified by expanding Tregs with activated donor B cells. PCR primers changed over time for some patients, so nucleotide-level comparison across those patients' samples was not possible. Biological reproducibility was not directly assessed, although technical replication error appeared to be minimal. In tolerant patients, the expansion of donor-specific Tregs was greater than global Treg expansion, suggesting that the expansion was antigen-driven rather than nonspecific.

Genomic DNA was extracted from sorted cells with the QIAGEN DNeasy Blood and Tissue Kit for TCRbeta CDR3 sequencing. Through immunoSEQ, high-throughput TCRbeta CDR3 sequencing was done commercially, including PCR amplification with internal controls and bias correction. Per the original workflow: Unique productive TCRbeta sequences were defined by CDR3 nucleotide sequence where primers matched, otherwise by CDR3 amino acid sequence with Vbeta and Jbeta genes. To correct sorting error, sequences shared between sorted populations at a frequency ratio of 2:1 or less were removed; the rest were assigned to the higher population. Donor-reactive sequences were defined as at least 5-fold expanded in CFSE-low cells versus unstimulated cells, with frequency of at least 0.01% in CFSE-low cells. Jensen-Shannon divergence calculated on the top 100 TCRbeta sequences ranked by frequency was used to measure repertoire divergence. For samples with multiple sequencing runs, sorting error was corrected in each run separately before the runs were combined. TCRdb obtained this table from immuneACCESS and retained in-frame rearrangements with V and J assigned. These tables miss some clones; where compared with another copy, unresolved V genes account for less than half of the shortfall, and the remainder is unexplained. The V and J calls and clone size are taken from that table; D and trimming were inferred from the DNA. This sample has around 98,000 clones in its table, and roughly 93% of those were observed once. The ten biggest clones cover 0.46% of the sample.

Per the publication, the time point label means: blood sample drawn before combined kidney and bone marrow transplant. Thawed PBMCs were FACS-sorted into unstimulated Tregs (CD4+CD25+CD127-), CD4+ non-Tregs (CD4+CD25-), CD4 cells and CD8 cells. A few combined kidney and bone marrow transplant recipients from the ITN036ST trial were included as patients, and samples were available only from these trial subjects. Healthy control blood was processed by Ficoll density gradient to PBMCs and cryopreserved; patient PBMCs were collected before and after transplant. The germline V gene (reference sequence) yields MNHEY for CDR1 and SMNVEV for CDR2. The CDR3, from cysteine to phenylalanine, totals 17 residues. The CDR3 DNA has 51 bases and is translated from base 1. The germline V end is reduced by 3 bases and the J end by 10 bases; junction bases left unmatched: 14. Worth noting for this clone: Its antigen remains undetermined. Per-base qualities were not stored, and no clone one base away is much larger.

The clonotype was recovered from a human donor who received a combined kidney and bone marrow transplant. The starting material was CD4+ T cells from blood, obtained before the transplant. The V and J genes are TRBV27 and TRBJ2-1, with TRBD2 matching 11 junction bases. In nucleotide form, the sequence is TGTGCCAGCAGTTTTAGCGGGAGGGCCGATCTTAAGGGGGAGCAGTTCTTC. Protein translation: CASSFSGRADLKGEQFF.